This T cell receptor beta chain derives from a study of T-cell memory formation after mild COVID-19. Looking at the study overall: Most TCR clusters belonged to a single donor. Study-wide findings and caveats: Shrinking CD4+ clones were chiefly CM and EM; CD8+ ones were chiefly EMRA. There was a balanced CD4/CD8 profile in clones contracting day 15 to 85, and later expanders leaned CD4+.

This clonotype was counted between two and nine times. Its target is unknown. TCRdb re-called the 5' RACE reads with MiXCR, one entry per CDR3 protein. Of about 390,000 distinct CDR3 sequences listed, approximately 15% are singletons. V was shortened by 5 bases and J by 8 bases, with 21 bases between the two germline ends. CDR1 and CDR2 from the germline V gene are SGHVS and FNYEAQ. This CDR3 has 15 amino acids. The source is a man between 18 and 35 years old who had mild COVID-19 (a few samples of this study predate the infection). Cell type and time point are not known. Source material: PBMCs or a T cell subset sorted from them (not recorded which). V is TRBV7-6 and J is TRBJ1-2, with a tentative D call TRBD1 (5 bases). In nucleotides, the CDR3 is TGTGCCAGCAGCCAGCGCGACGACAGTTTGGGAGGCTACACCTTC. Translated: CASSQRDDSLGGYTF. Looking up the rest from reference TRBV7-6 and TRBJ1-2 gives the full variable domain: GAGVSQSPRYKVTKRGQDVALRCDPISGHVSLYWYRQALGQGPEFLTYFNYEAQQDKSGLPNDRFSAERPEGSISTLTIQRTEQRDSAMYRCASSQRDDSLGGYTFGSGTRLTVV.